This is a list of T cell receptor beta chains from one sample in a study of CD8 T cells in ankylosing spondylitis. TCRdb reanalysed the 5' RACE reads using MiXCR and keeps one entry per CDR3 protein. The repertoire holds some 37,000 distinct CDR3 sequences, with roughly 13% as singletons. The specimen was synovial fluid, either unsorted or a sorted T cell fraction (not recorded which). These receptors all come from a male donor with ankylosing spondylitis. CDR3s include the opening cysteine and the closing phenylalanine or tryptophan. D genes are given only for firm matches. Size is omitted from some rows. Given values are once, few, many or a class for expanded clones.

>-|many|15|TRBJ1-6|TRBV3-1
TGTGCCAGCAGCCAAGAAGTCAAGATCAATTCACCCCTCCACTTT
CASSQEVKINSPLHF
>TRBD2|-|17|TRBJ2-5|TRBV20-1
TGCAGTGCTCAGCGGGGCCGTCCTTCGAAATACCAAGAGACCCAGTACTTC
CSAQRGRPSKYQETQYF
>TRBD1|many|16|TRBJ1-3|TRBV6-5
TGTGCCAGCAGTCTCGACAGGGGAGGAGGTGGAAACACCATATATTTT
CASSLDRGGGGNTIYF
>-|-|16|TRBJ2-1|TRBV5-1
TGCGCCAGCAGCAGGGGACGCCTAGCGCCCGACAATGAGCAGTTCTTC
CASSRGRLAPDNEQFF
>TRBD2|-|18|TRBJ2-3|TRBV11-1
TGTGCCAGCAGCTTAGCAGGGACTAGCGGGACTAGCACAGATACGCAGTATTTT
CASSLAGTSGTSTDTQYF
>TRBD1|few|17|TRBJ1-5|TRBV28
TGTGCCAGCAGTTTTCTGGTAGGACAGGCGGCATATCAGCCCCAGCATTTT
CASSFLVGQAAYQPQHF
>-|-|16|TRBJ1-4|TRBV4-2
TGTGCCAGCAGCCAACCCAAGGAAGGGGTCAATGAAAAACTGATTTTT
CASSQPKEGVNEKLIF
>TRBD1|-|15|TRBJ1-6|TRBV20-1
TGCAGTCTAAAGGTGTCGGGACAGGGGGCGGCACCCCTCCACTTT
CSLKVSGQGAAPLHF
>-|-|13|TRBJ1-1|TRBV4-1
TGCGCCAGCAGCCAACAGACGGTAACTGAAGCTTTCTTT
CASSQQTVTEAFF
>-|many|14|TRBJ2-1|TRBV5-1
TGCGCCAGCAGCTTGGCCGTGCCCAACAATGAGCAGTTCTTC
CASSLAVPNNEQFF
>-|medium-sized|14|TRBJ1-1|TRBV9
TGTGCCAGCAGCCGGGGGGACATGAACACTGAAGCTTTCTTT
CASSRGDMNTEAFF
>-|many|14|TRBJ2-3|TRBV3-1
TGTGCCAGCAGCCAAGTGACGTGGGCAGATACGCAGTATTTT
CASSQVTWADTQYF
>TRBD1|many|17|TRBJ2-1|TRBV2
TGTGCCAGCAGTGAGACCCCGACAGGGGGTCCCTACAATGAGCAGTTCTTC
CASSETPTGGPYNEQFF
>-|-|13|TRBJ2-7|TRBV7-7
TGTGCTAGTTCTGCAGGCTTTCGGGACGAGCAGTACTTC
CASSAGFRDEQYF
>-|-|18|TRBJ1-2|TRBV10-3
TGTGCCATGAGCCCCGGAGTCCTCCCCGGGACACCCTCCCCTGGCTACACCTTC
CAMSPGVLPGTPSPGYTF
>-|few|14|TRBJ2-2|TRBV28
TGTGCCAGCGGAAGGCCCGCGAACACCGGGGAGCTGTTTTTT
CASGRPANTGELFF
>-|few|15|TRBJ1-1|TRBV4-3
TGCGCCAGCAGCCAAGTTGGACAGAAGAGGACTGAAGCTTTCTTT
CASSQVGQKRTEAFF
>-|many|16|TRBJ2-2|TRBV6-5
TGTGCCAGCAGTTCCCAACAGGAGATAAACACCGGGGAGCTGTTTTTT
CASSSQQEINTGELFF
>-|-|11|TRBJ1-1|TRBV29-1
TGCAGCACAAGGGGGGACACTGAAGCTTTCTTT
CSTRGDTEAFF
>-|-|16|TRBJ2-1|TRBV7-8
TGTGCCAGCGGAGTTGCGGGACAAGTGGTCCTATACGAGCAGTTCTTC
CASGVAGQVVLYEQFF
>-|many|14|TRBJ1-2|TRBV14
TGTGCCAGCAGCCCCACGTCGGGGGACTATGGCTACACCTTC
CASSPTSGDYGYTF
>TRBD1|-|14|TRBJ2-3|TRBV4-3
TGCGCCAGCAGCCGGGACAGATACACAGATACGCAGTATTTT
CASSRDRYTDTQYF